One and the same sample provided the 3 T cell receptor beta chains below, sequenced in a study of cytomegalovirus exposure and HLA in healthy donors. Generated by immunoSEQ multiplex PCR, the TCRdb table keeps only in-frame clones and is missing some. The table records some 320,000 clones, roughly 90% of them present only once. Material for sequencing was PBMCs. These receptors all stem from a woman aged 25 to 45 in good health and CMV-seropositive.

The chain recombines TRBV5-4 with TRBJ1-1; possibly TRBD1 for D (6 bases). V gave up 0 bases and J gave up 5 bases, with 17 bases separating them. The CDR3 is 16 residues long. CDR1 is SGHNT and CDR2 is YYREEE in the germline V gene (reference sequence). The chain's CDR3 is CASSLDLGGAMTEAFF. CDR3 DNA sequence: TGTGCCAGCAGCTTGGACTTGGGGGGGGCAATGACTGAAGCTTTCTTT.

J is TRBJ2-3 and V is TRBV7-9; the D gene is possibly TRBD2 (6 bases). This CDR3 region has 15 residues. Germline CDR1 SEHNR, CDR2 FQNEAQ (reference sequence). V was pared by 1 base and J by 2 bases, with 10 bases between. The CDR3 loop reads CASSLGRGNTDTQYF. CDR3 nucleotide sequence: TGTGCCAGCAGCTTAGGGCGGGGAAACACAGATACGCAGTATTTT.

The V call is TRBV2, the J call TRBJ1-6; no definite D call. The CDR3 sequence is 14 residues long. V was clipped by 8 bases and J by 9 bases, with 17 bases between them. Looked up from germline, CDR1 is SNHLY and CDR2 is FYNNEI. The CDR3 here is CASLIHLGGSPLHF. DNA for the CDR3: TGTGCCAGCCTAATCCACCTCGGCGGTTCACCCCTCCACTTT.